The 18 T cell receptor beta chains presented below share a single source sample, sequenced in a study of siplizumab effects on memory and regulatory T cells. Profiled with immunoSEQ multiplex PCR; TCRdb holds only in-frame clones, not every one. This table holds about 98,000 clones, 90% to 95% found once. The sample comprised CD4+ T cells sorted from blood. The receptors shown here come from a human donor in good health.

The J gene is TRBJ1-5, the V gene TRBV7-3; D gene ambiguous. The CDR3 totals 19 residues. V lost 3 bases and J 1 base, leaving 22 bases between the germline ends. Germline V CDR1 and CDR2: SGHTA, FQGTGA. The CDR3 bases are TGTGCCAGCAGCTTTTCCCCCACGGGTGGCCAGGAAAGCAATCAGCCCCAGCATTTT. Encoded protein: CASSFSPTGGQESNQPQHF.

CDR3 nucleotides: TGCAGTTGCGGGGGACACTCTATTTATGAGCAGTACTTC. Its translation: CSCGGHSIYEQYF. The chain carries TRBV29-1 and TRBJ2-7, with D possibly TRBD2 on 7 matching bases. Germline assignment: CDR1 SQVTM and CDR2 ANQGSEA. The CDR3 loop spans 13 amino acids.

The chain links TRBV9 to TRBJ2-1, with TRBD2 matching 8 bases. V shed 1 base and J 6 bases; nucleotides not matched to a gene: 3. Germline V gene sequence: CDR1 SGDLS, CDR2 YYNGEE. CDR3 size: 14 residues. This chain's CDR3 is CASSVRTSSNEQFF. CDR3 coding DNA: TGTGCCAGCAGCGTAAGGACTAGCAGCAATGAGCAGTTCTTC. The full variable domain, with the rest looked up from reference TRBV9 and TRBJ2-1, is DSGVTQTPKHLITATGQRVTLRCSPRSGDLSVYWYQQSLDQGLQFLIQYYNGEERAKGNILERFSAQQFPDLHSELNLSSLELGDSALYFCASSVRTSSNEQFFGPGTRLTVL.

The rearrangement uses TRBV20-1 and TRBJ2-5; D not certain. The CDR3 sequence is 11 residues long. Germline loops: CDR1 DFQATT, CDR2 SNEGSKA (reference sequence). The germline V and J ends were trimmed by 6 bases and 2 bases, with 7 bases remaining between them. CDR3 region: CSAHGQETQYF. The CDR3, as DNA: TGCAGTGCCCACGGGCAAGAGACCCAGTACTTC.

CDR3 region: CASSTARVGSSYEQYF. DNA of the CDR3: TGTGCCAGCTCAACGGCACGCGTTGGCAGCTCCTACGAGCAGTACTTC. V and J are TRBV18 and TRBJ2-7; D is undetermined. The CDR3 sequence is 16 residues long. Trimming cost V 5 bases and J 0 bases, with 17 bases left between them. Germline V gene lookup returns CDR1 KGHSH and CDR2 LQKENI. The variable domain in full, completed from reference TRBV18 and TRBJ2-7, reads NAGVMQNPRHLVRRRGQEARLRCSPMKGHSHVYWYRQLPEEGLKFMVYLQKENIIDESGMPKERFSAEFPKEGPSILRIQQVVRGDSAAYFCASSTARVGSSYEQYFGPGTRLTVT.

The chain carries TRBV18 and TRBJ1-1; D remains unclear. V lost 0 bases and J 4 bases, leaving 15 bases between the germline ends. CDR3 length: 16 residues. Germline CDR1 and CDR2: KGHSH and LQKENI. The CDR3: CASSPPGSRSITEAFF. CDR3 bases: TGTGCCAGCTCACCACCGGGCAGTAGGAGTATCACTGAAGCTTTCTTT.

The chain combines TRBV5-4 with TRBJ2-7; D possibly corresponds to TRBD2 (7 bases). CDR1 is SGHNT, CDR2 YYREEE, per germline (reference sequence). Trimming stripped 0 bases from V and 2 bases from J, with 15 bases between. This CDR3 region has 16 residues. The CDR3 DNA sequence: TGTGCCAGCAGCTTGGGGGGGCGAGCGGGAACCTACGAGCAGTACTTC. Protein: CASSLGGRAGTYEQYF.

This chain joins TRBV5-1 and TRBJ2-3; D not certain. V dropped 0 bases and J dropped 4 bases, with 12 bases sitting between them. CDR1 is SGHRS and CDR2 is YFSETQ in the germline V gene. This CDR3 has 15 residues. Written as DNA, the CDR3 is TGCGCCAGCAGCTTGGCAGGCATAAACTCAGATACGCAGTATTTT. It specifies CASSLAGINSDTQYF.

This clone appeared once. The J gene is TRBJ1-2, the V gene TRBV28; weak D call: TRBD1 (5 bases). The CDR3 is 12 amino acids. The germline V gene encodes CDR1 MDHEN and CDR2 SYDVKM. The V and J ends lost 6 bases and 4 bases respectively, with 9 bases between them. DNA of the CDR3: TGTGCCAGCAGCCAGGGACCCTATGGCTACACCTTC. This gives the protein CASSQGPYGYTF.

There are a few counts of this clone. The chain combines TRBV18 with TRBJ2-3; D gene unclear. The CDR3 sequence is 14 residues long. Germline CDR1 is KGHSH and CDR2 is LQKENI. The ends were cut back, 3 bases at V and 4 bases at J, with 11 bases in the middle. DNA for the CDR3: TGTGCCAGCTCACCTTCCCTTTACCCAGATACGCAGTATTTT. Translation gives CASSPSLYPDTQYF. Combining the CDR3 with reference TRBV18 and TRBJ2-3 gives the whole variable domain NAGVMQNPRHLVRRRGQEARLRCSPMKGHSHVYWYRQLPEEGLKFMVYLQKENIIDESGMPKERFSAEFPKEGPSILRIQQVVRGDSAAYFCASSPSLYPDTQYFGPGTRLTVL.

The V gene is TRBV28, the J gene TRBJ1-2; D is unclear. Germline V lookup: CDR1 MDHEN, CDR2 SYDVKM. The CDR3 is 12 amino acids. Trimming left V 8 bases short and J 8 bases short, with 15 bases between. This CDR3 reads CASLVRSEGYTF. CDR3 in DNA: TGTGCCAGCCTCGTGAGGAGCGAGGGCTACACCTTC.

The chain employs TRBV28 and TRBJ1-1; D perhaps matches TRBD1 (6 bases). V was cut by 3 bases and J by 6 bases, with 8 bases left in between. CDR3 size: 12 residues. CDR1 and CDR2 (germline): MDHEN, SYDVKM. The CDR3: CASSFQGSEAFF. The CDR3 region has the DNA TGTGCCAGCAGTTTCCAGGGGTCTGAAGCTTTCTTT.

The gene calls are TRBV30 and TRBJ2-3, with TRBD2 matching 9 bases. Germline trimming cut 0 bases from V and 2 bases from J; bases unmatched to any gene: 9. CDR3 size: 17 residues. The germline V gene has CDR1 GTSNPN and CDR2 SVGIG (reference sequence). The CDR3, as DNA: TGTGCCTGGAGTGTTGGAGTTCTAGCGGGGATCACAGATACGCAGTATTTT. Translating it yields CAWSVGVLAGITDTQYF.

The V call is TRBV27, the J call TRBJ2-5, with 7 bases that match TRBD1. V trimming: 4 bases; J trimming: 3 bases; junction bases outside the gene matches: 8. CDR1 is MNHEY, CDR2 SMNVEV, per germline (reference sequence). The CDR3 contains 15 residues. The CDR3 loop is CASSSAGTDKETQYF. CDR3 coding DNA: TGTGCCAGCAGTTCGGCCGGGACAGACAAAGAGACCCAGTACTTC.

This rearrangement joins TRBV25-1 to TRBJ1-2; weak D call: TRBD1 (5 bases). The ends were cut back, 4 bases at V and 4 bases at J, with 16 bases in the middle. The CDR3 contains 15 residues. Germline lookup yields CDR1 MGHDK and CDR2 SYGVNS. CDR3 nucleotides: TGTGCCAGCAGTGTTCAGGGAGGGGAGGGCTATGGCTACACCTTC. Translated, it gives CASSVQGGEGYGYTF.

A single count supports this clone. The chain carries TRBV5-1 and TRBJ2-3, with 9 bases aligning to TRBD2. CDR1 is SGHRS, CDR2 YFSETQ, per germline. This CDR3 region has 17 residues. V gave up 0 bases and J gave up 6 bases; unmatched junction bases: 11. The CDR3 DNA sequence: TGCGCCAGCAGCTTGGAACACCCCGGGACTAGCAAGGATACGCAGTATTTT. This codes for CASSLEHPGTSKDTQYF.

Details on this clone: The junction does not match germline at one end; this may be a read error. The chain recombines TRBV12-5 with TRBJ1-2; no definite D call. Germline V gene lookup returns CDR1 LGHNT and CDR2 FRNRAP. The length of the CDR3 is 12 residues. CDR3 loop: CASGTDSTAGGF. Here the CDR3 DNA reads TGTGCTAGTGGCACCGACTCGACGGCTGGTGGCTTC.

J is TRBJ2-7 and V is TRBV5-1; 8 bases agree with TRBD1. This CDR3 region has 13 residues. V lost 4 bases to trimming and J lost 5 bases; unmatched junction nucleotides: 5. Per the germline V gene, CDR1 is SGHRS and CDR2 is YFSETQ. The CDR3 DNA is TGCGCCAGCAGCAGGAGGACAGGGAACGAGCAGTACTTC. Translation gives CASSRRTGNEQYF. The variable domain in full, with the rest retrieved from reference TRBV5-1 and TRBJ2-7, is KAGVTQTPRYLIKTRGQQVTLSCSPISGHRSVSWYQQTPGQGLQFLFEYFSETQRNKGNFPGRFSGRQFSNSRSEMNVSTLELGDSALYLCASSRRTGNEQYFGPGTRLTVT.